This entry is about one T cell receptor (beta chain). TCRdb's table, derived via immunoSEQ multiplex PCR, lists solely in-frame clones and lacks some. The data contain hundreds of thousands of clones, roughly 90% of them seen just once; the ten biggest clones take up approximately 2.1%. The J segment lost 9 bases and the V segment lost 0 bases, leaving 11 bases of the junction unmatched. The V gene's germline CDR1 is GTSNPN and CDR2 SVGIG (reference sequence). The CDR3 is 15 amino acids. The sample comes from a study of blood T cell repertoires in COVID-19. Participants spanned ages about 18 to 100 years and resided in roughly 26 US areas. Grouping used clinical history reported by participants in a survey and questionnaire.

The sequenced sample consisted of PBMCs or T cells enriched from blood (not recorded which). The TCR was taken from a woman between 35 and 50 years old with acute COVID-19. V is TRBV30 and J is TRBJ2-1, with TRBD1 identical over 7 bases. The CDR3 DNA sequence: TGTGCCTGGAGTGTAAGGGGGCGGCCCCTGGGTGAGCAGTTCTTC. Amino acid sequence: CAWSVRGRPLGEQFF. Together with reference TRBV30 and TRBJ2-1, the CDR3 gives the full variable domain: SQTIHQWPATLVQPVGSPLSLECTVEGTSNPNLYWYRQAAGRGLQLLFYSVGIGQISSEVPQNLSASRPQDRQFILSSKKLLLSDSGFYLCAWSVRGRPLGEQFFGPGTRLTVL.